The sequence of this T cell receptor beta chain was determined in a study of T-cell reconstitution after alpha-beta-depleted transplantation in children. This clonotype was detected only a few times. Preparation of the TCRbeta library involved a method that used unique molecular identifiers. TCRdb analysed the PCR reads with MiXCR anew, one entry per CDR3 protein. Among hundreds of thousands of distinct CDR3 sequences, over 10% were seen once, and the ten largest hold around 0.76%. Deletions cut 3 bases from V and 1 base from J, with 12 bases between. The CDR3 is made up of 15 amino acids. From germline, CDR1 is SGHRS and CDR2 YFSETQ.

This sample comprised PBMCs, obtained before TCRalphabeta/CD19-depleted stem cell transplant. The TCR originated in a girl aged 2 to 10 with congenital amegakaryocytic thrombocytopenia, due to receive a stem cell transplant. This chain uses TRBV5-1 with TRBJ2-3; unclear D gene. The CDR3 loop reads CASSWENAGTDTQYF. The CDR3 bases are TGCGCCAGCAGCTGGGAAAATGCAGGCACAGATACGCAGTATTTT. Using reference TRBV5-1 and TRBJ2-3 for the parts outside the CDR3, the full variable domain is KAGVTQTPRYLIKTRGQQVTLSCSPISGHRSVSWYQQTPGQGLQFLFEYFSETQRNKGNFPGRFSGRQFSNSRSEMNVSTLELGDSALYLCASSWENAGTDTQYFGPGTRLTVL.